The 6 T cell receptor beta chains given below trace back to one sample, sequenced in a study of blood T cell repertoires in COVID-19. TCRdb keeps only in-frame clones here, not all; method: immunoSEQ multiplex PCR. The data show about 180,000 clones, about 88% seen once. Sequencing was performed on PBMCs or T cells enriched from blood (not recorded which). Receptor source: a woman aged 40-49 years with acute COVID-19.

The chain has TRBV11-2 and TRBJ2-4; 9 bases are a match to TRBD1. Germline CDR1 SGHAT, CDR2 FQNNGV. The CDR3 loop spans 15 amino acids. Germline trimming cut 3 bases from V and 7 bases from J; bases unmatched to any gene: 7. The CDR3 spells CASSFTGGSGNIQYF. The CDR3, as DNA: TGTGCCAGCAGCTTCACAGGGGGCTCTGGGAACATTCAGTACTTC.

CDR3 nucleotides: TGTGCCAGCAGCTCCAGCCCAATCGGGGAGACCCAGTACTTC. It yields the protein CASSSSPIGETQYF. V and J are TRBV11-3 and TRBJ2-5; D remains unclear. From germline, CDR1 is SGHNT and CDR2 YENEEA. V gave up 4 bases and J gave up 5 bases, with 14 bases separating them. This CDR3 has 14 residues.

The V gene is TRBV6-4, the J gene TRBJ1-1; a possible D gene is TRBD1 (5 bases). Trimming stripped 2 bases from V and 1 base from J, with 14 bases between. Germline loops: CDR1 MRHNA, CDR2 SNTAGT. This CDR3 region has 16 residues. CDR3 sequence: CASSDPRQRPNTEAFF. The CDR3 DNA is TGTGCCAGCAGTGACCCACGACAGCGACCGAACACTGAAGCTTTCTTT.

The chain couples TRBV14 to TRBJ1-1; the D is unclear. The germline V gene has CDR1 SGHDN and CDR2 FVKESK. The ends were cut back, 1 base at V and 4 bases at J, with 7 bases in the middle. The CDR3 spans 13 residues. Here the CDR3 reads CASSQVESTEAFF. In DNA, the CDR3 is TGTGCCAGCAGCCAAGTGGAGTCCACTGAAGCTTTCTTT.

The J gene is TRBJ1-1, the V gene TRBV7-2; 7 bases map to TRBD1. The CDR3 is 16 residues long. The V gene's germline CDR1 is SGHTA and CDR2 FQGNSA. The V gene end was trimmed by 2 bases and the J gene end by 0 bases; junction bases not matched to a gene: 6. The CDR3 reads CASSLRKGQMNTEAFF. CDR3 DNA sequence: TGTGCCAGCAGCTTAAGGAAGGGACAGATGAACACTGAAGCTTTCTTT.

This rearrangement joins TRBV5-1 to TRBJ2-3, with 12 bases aligning to TRBD2. The V gene end was trimmed by 1 base and the J gene end by 5 bases; junction bases not matched to a gene: 5. Germline CDR1 is SGHRS and CDR2 is YFSETQ. This CDR3 has 16 residues. For the CDR3, the DNA is TGCGCCAGCAGCTTGACGCCGGGACTAGCGGGAGATACGCAGTATTTT. This sequence encodes CASSLTPGLAGDTQYF.